The rows below give T cell receptor beta chains drawn from one sample of a study of CD8 T cells in ankylosing spondylitis. TCRdb passed the 5' RACE reads through MiXCR, listing each CDR3 protein once. The table lists 390,000 or so distinct CDR3 sequences, approximately 20% of them singletons, with approximately 16% in the top ten. Sample: blood, either unsorted or a sorted T cell fraction (not recorded which). These receptors were taken from a male donor with ankylosing spondylitis. Both conserved end residues are part of each CDR3. The D gene is left open where the match is weak. Part of the rows lack a size; the others show once, few, many or a class for expanded clones.

v_gene,abundance,j_gene,d_gene,len,CDR3nt,CDR3aa
TRBV3-1,.,TRBJ2-1,TRBD2,15,TGTGCCAGCAGCTATGGACTAGGCCAGGGTAATGAGCAGTTCTTC,CASSYGLGQGNEQFF
TRBV20-1,.,TRBJ1-6,.,17,TGCAGTGCTAGAGTGCCCAGGGTGGGTTATTATAATTCACCCCTCCACTTT,CSARVPRVGYYNSPLHF
TRBV12-3/TRBV12-4,few,TRBJ1-1,.,14,TGTGCCAGCAGTTCGGGGCCCCATCCCACTGAAGCTTTCTTT,CASSSGPHPTEAFF
TRBV29-1,.,TRBJ2-3,.,13,TGCAGCGTTAGTGCGGGATTCACAGATACGCAGTATTTT,CSVSAGFTDTQYF
TRBV28,few,TRBJ1-3,TRBD1,14,TGTGCCATAGGACAGGCCGCTCTGGGGGGCACCATATATTTT,CAIGQAALGGTIYF
TRBV29-1,.,TRBJ1-3,TRBD1,13,TGCAGCGGGGGGACAGTCCCTGGAAACACCATATATTTT,CSGGTVPGNTIYF
TRBV28,.,TRBJ1-2,TRBD1,15,TGTGCCAGCAGGGGGGTAGGACAGGGGTCCTTGGGCTACACCTTC,CASRGVGQGSLGYTF
TRBV20-1,.,TRBJ1-5,TRBD1,13,TGCAGTGTTTTTGGACAGGGAAATCAGCCCCAGCATTTT,CSVFGQGNQPQHF
TRBV11-3,.,TRBJ2-7,.,14,TGTGCCAGCGGTAAACAGGGAATTTCCTACGAGCAGTACTTC,CASGKQGISYEQYF
TRBV6-2/TRBV6-3,.,TRBJ2-3,.,12,TGTGCCAGCACCAACAGGCGGAGTTCGCAGTATTTT,CASTNRRSSQYF
TRBV18,few,TRBJ2-2,TRBD1,16,TGTGCCAGCTCACCGAGACAGGGTTTTAACACCGGGGAGCTGTTTTTT,CASSPRQGFNTGELFF
TRBV24-1,.,TRBJ2-3,.,13,TGTGCCACCAGTGATTTGGTCACAGATACGCAGTATTTT,CATSDLVTDTQYF